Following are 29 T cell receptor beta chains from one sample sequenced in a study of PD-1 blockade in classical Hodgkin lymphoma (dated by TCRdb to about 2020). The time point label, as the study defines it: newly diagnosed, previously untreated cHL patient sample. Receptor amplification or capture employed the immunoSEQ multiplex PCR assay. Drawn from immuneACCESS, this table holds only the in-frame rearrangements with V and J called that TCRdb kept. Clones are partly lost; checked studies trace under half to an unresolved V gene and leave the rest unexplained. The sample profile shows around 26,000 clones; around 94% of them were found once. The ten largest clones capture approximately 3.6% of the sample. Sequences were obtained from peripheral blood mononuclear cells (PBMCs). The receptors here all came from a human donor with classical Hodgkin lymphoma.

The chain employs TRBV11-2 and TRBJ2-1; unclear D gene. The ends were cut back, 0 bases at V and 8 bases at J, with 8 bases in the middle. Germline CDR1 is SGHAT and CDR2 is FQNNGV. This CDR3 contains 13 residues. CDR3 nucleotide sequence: TGTGCCAGCAGCTTAGATCACATCCATGAGCAGTTCTTC. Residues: CASSLDHIHEQFF.

The CDR3 DNA is TGTGCCAGCAGCGGGGAATTCTACGAGCAGTACTTC. Its translation is CASSGEFYEQYF. The rearrangement uses TRBV6-1 and TRBJ2-7, with D possibly being TRBD2 (5 bases). The V gene lost 6 bases and the J gene lost 3 bases, with 9 bases spanning the gap. Germline V gene sequence: CDR1 MNHNS, CDR2 SASEGT. The CDR3 spans 12 residues.

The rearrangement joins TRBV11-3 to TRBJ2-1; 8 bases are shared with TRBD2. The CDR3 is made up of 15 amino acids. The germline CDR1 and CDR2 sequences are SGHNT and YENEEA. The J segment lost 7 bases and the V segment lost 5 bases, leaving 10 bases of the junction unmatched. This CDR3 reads CASSPEIQRENEQFF. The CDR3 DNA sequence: TGTGCCAGCAGCCCAGAGATCCAGCGGGAGAATGAGCAGTTCTTC.

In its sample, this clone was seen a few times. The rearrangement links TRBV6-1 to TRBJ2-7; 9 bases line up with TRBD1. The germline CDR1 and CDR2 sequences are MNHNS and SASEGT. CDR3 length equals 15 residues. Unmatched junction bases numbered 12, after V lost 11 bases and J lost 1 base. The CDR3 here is CAHSTDRGISYEQYF. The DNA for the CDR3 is TGTGCCCATTCTACGGACAGGGGAATTTCCTACGAGCAGTACTTC.

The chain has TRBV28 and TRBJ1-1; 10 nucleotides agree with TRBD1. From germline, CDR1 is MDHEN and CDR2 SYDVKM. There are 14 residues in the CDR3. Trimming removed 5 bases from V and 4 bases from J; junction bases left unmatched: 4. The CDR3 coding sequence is TGTGCCAGCAGTCTGGGACAGGGGAGCACTGAAGCTTTCTTT. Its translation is CASSLGQGSTEAFF.

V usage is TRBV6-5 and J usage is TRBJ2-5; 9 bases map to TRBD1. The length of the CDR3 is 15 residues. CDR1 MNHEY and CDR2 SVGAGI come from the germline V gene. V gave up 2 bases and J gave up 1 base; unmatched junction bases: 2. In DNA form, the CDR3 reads TGTGCCAGCAGTTACCGGGGACAGGGCCAAGAGACCCAGTACTTC. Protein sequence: CASSYRGQGQETQYF.

CDR3 sequence: CASNNRVQETQYF. CDR3 in DNA: TGTGCCAGCAACAACAGGGTCCAAGAGACCCAGTACTTC. The chain combines TRBV7-9 with TRBJ2-5; D perhaps matches TRBD1 (6 bases). Deletions cut 7 bases from V and 1 base from J, with 10 bases between. CDR1 and CDR2 (germline): SEHNR, FQNEAQ (reference sequence). This CDR3 is built from 13 residues.

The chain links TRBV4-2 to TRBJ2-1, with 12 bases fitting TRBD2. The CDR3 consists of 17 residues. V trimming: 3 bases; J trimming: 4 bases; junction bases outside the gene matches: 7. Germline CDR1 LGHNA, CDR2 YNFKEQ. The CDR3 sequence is CASSQGAGTSGYNEQFF. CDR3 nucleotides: TGTGCCAGCAGCCAGGGAGCCGGGACTAGCGGGTACAATGAGCAGTTCTTC.

CDR3 coding DNA: TGTGCCAGCAGGGCCGCCGGGGAGCTGTTTTTT. Translated, it gives CASRAAGELFF. The chain links TRBV9 to TRBJ2-2; D call uncertain. The germline V gene has CDR1 SGDLS and CDR2 YYNGEE. The CDR3 has 11 residues. The V and J ends lost 5 bases and 6 bases respectively, with 5 bases between them.

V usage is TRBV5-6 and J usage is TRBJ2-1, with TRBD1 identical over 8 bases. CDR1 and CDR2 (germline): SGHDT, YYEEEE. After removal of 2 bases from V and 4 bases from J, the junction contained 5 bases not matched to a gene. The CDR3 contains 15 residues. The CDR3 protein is CASSFTGGSYNEQFF. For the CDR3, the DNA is TGTGCCAGCAGCTTTACAGGGGGTTCATACAATGAGCAGTTCTTC.

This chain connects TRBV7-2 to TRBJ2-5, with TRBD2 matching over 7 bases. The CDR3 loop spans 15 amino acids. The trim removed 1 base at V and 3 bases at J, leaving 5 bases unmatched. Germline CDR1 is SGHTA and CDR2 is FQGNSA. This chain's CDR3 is CASSLGGGFEETQYF. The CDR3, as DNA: TGTGCCAGCAGCTTAGGGGGAGGGTTCGAAGAGACCCAGTACTTC.

CDR3 sequence: CASSVGLAGTTYNEQFF. CDR3 sequence (DNA): TGTGCCAGCAGCGTCGGACTAGCGGGGACAACCTACAATGAGCAGTTCTTC. The J gene is TRBJ2-1, the V gene TRBV9, with TRBD2 identical over 12 bases. CDR1 and CDR2 from the germline V gene are SGDLS and YYNGEE. The CDR3 contains 17 residues. J lost 2 bases, V lost 2 bases, and 5 bases had no gene match.

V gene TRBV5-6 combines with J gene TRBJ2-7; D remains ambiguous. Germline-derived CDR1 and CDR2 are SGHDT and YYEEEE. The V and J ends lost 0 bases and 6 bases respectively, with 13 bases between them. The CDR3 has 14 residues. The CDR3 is CASSLVSAPVEQYF. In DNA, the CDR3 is TGTGCCAGCAGCTTGGTTTCAGCTCCTGTCGAGCAGTACTTC. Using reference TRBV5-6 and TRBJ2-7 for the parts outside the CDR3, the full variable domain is DAGVTQSPTHLIKTRGQQVTLRCSPKSGHDTVSWYQQALGQGPQFIFQYYEEEERQRGNFPDRFSGHQFPNYSSELNVNALLLGDSALYLCASSLVSAPVEQYFGPGTRLTVT.

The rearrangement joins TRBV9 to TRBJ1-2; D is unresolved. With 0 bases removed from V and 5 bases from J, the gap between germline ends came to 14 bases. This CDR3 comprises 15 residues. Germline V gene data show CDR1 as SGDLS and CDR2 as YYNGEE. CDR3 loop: CASSVVSRLSYGYTF. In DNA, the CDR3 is TGTGCCAGCAGCGTAGTTAGCAGGTTGTCTTATGGCTACACCTTC.

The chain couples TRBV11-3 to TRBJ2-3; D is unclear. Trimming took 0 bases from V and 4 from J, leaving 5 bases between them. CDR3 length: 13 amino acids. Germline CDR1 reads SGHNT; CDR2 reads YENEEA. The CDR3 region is CASSLDQADTQYF. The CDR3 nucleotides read TGTGCCAGCAGCTTAGATCAGGCAGATACGCAGTATTTT.

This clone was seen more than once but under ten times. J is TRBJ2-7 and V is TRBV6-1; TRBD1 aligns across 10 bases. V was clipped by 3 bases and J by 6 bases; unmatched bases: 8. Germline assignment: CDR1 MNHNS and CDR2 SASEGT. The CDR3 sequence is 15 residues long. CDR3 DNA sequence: TGTGCCAGCAGTGAGACAGGGGGCGACGCCTCCGAGCAGTACTTC. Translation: CASSETGGDASEQYF.

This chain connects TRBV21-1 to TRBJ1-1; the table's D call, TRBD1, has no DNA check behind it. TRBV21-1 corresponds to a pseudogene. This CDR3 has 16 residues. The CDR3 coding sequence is TGTGCCAGCAGCAAAGCTCGAGCAGGATTGAACACTGAAGCTTTCTTT. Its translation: CASSKARAGLNTEAFF.

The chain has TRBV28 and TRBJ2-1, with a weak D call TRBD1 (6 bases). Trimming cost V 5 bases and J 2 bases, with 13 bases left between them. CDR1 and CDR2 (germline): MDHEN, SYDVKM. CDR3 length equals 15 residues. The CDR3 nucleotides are TGTGCCAGCAGTCCCGGACAGTTTACCTACAATGAGCAGTTCTTC. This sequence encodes CASSPGQFTYNEQFF.

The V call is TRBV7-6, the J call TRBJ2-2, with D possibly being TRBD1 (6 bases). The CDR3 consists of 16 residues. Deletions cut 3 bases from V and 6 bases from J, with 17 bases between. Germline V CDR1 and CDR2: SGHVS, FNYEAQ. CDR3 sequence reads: CASSLGAVTGAGELFF. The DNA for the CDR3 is TGTGCCAGCAGCTTGGGGGCAGTGACAGGCGCCGGGGAGCTGTTTTTT.

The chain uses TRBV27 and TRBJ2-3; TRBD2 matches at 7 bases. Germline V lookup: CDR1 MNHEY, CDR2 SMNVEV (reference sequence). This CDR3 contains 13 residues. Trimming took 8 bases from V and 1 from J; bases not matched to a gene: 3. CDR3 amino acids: CASSSGGTDTQYF. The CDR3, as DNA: TGTGCCAGCTCTAGCGGAGGCACAGATACGCAGTATTTT.

This CDR3 reads CASSLESPYTEAFF. CDR3 coding DNA: TGTGCCAGCAGCTTGGAATCCCCATACACTGAAGCTTTCTTT. The chain carries TRBV5-4 and TRBJ1-1; no definite D call. CDR3 length: 14 residues. CDR1 is SGHNT, CDR2 YYREEE, per germline (reference sequence). The V gene lost 0 bases and the J gene lost 3 bases, with 9 bases spanning the gap.

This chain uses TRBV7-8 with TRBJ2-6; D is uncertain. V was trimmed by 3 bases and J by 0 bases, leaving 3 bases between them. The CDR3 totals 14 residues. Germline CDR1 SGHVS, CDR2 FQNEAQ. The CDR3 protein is CASSFYSGANVLTF. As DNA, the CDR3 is TGTGCCAGCAGCTTCTACTCTGGGGCCAACGTCCTGACTTTC. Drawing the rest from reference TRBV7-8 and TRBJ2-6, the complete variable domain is GAGVSQSPRYKVAKRGQDVALRCDPISGHVSLFWYQQALGQGPEFLTYFQNEAQLDKSGLPSDRFFAERPEGSVSTLKIQRTQQEDSAVYLCASSFYSGANVLTFGAGSRLTVL.

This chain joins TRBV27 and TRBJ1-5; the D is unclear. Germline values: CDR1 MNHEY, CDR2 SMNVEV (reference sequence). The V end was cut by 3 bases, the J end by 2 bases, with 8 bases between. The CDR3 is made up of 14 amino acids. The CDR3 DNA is TGTGCCAGCAGTTTTGCTGGGGGCAATCAGCCCCAGCATTTT. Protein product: CASSFAGGNQPQHF.

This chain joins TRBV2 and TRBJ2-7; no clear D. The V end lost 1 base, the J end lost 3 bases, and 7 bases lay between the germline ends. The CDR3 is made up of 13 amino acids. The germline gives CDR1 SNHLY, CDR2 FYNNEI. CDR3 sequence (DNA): TGTGCCAGCAGTGAAGAGCTACGCTACGAGCAGTACTTC. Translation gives CASSEELRYEQYF.

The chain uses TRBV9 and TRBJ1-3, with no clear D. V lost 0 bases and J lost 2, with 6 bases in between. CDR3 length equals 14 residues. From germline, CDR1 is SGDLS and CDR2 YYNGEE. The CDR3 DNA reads TGTGCCAGCAGCGTAGGAACAACTGGAAACACCATATATTTT. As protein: CASSVGTTGNTIYF.

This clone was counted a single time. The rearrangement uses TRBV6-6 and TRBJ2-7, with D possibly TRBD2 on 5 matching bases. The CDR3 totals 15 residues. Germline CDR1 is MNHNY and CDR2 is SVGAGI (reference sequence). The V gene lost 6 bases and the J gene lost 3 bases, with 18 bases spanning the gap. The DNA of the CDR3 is TGTGCCAGCAGCTATATCGAAGCGGTGATCTACGAGCAGTACTTC. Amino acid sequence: CASSYIEAVIYEQYF.

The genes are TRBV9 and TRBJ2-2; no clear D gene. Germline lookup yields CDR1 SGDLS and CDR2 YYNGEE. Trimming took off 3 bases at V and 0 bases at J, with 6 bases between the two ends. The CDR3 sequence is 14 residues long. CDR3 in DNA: TGTGCCAGCAGCGGGGTCTCGAACACCGGGGAGCTGTTTTTT. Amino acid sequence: CASSGVSNTGELFF.

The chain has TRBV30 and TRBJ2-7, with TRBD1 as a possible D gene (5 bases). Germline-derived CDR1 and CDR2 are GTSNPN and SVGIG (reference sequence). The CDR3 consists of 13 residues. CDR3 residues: CVLTLGRAYEQYF. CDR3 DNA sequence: TGTGTACTCACCTTGGGCAGGGCCTACGAGCAGTACTTC.

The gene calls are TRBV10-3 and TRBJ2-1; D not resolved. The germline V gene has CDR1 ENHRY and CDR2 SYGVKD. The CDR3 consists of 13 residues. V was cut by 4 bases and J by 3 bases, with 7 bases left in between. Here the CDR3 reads CAISAPGYNEQFF. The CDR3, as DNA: TGTGCCATCAGTGCACCAGGCTACAATGAGCAGTTCTTC.